This T cell receptor beta chain was obtained from a study of CD8 T cells in Susac syndrome. Random hexamers were used to reverse transcribe roughly 0.5 to 1 ug of RNA. In TCRdb, the immunoSEQ multiplex PCR reads were re-called with MiXCR into one record per CDR3 protein. Among fewer than 150,000 distinct CDR3 sequences listed, around 91% were seen once. V lost 5 bases to trimming and J lost 5 bases, with 24 bases between them. The CDR3 has 16 residues. From germline, CDR1 is DFQATT and CDR2 SNEGSKA (reference sequence). The chain is built from TRBV20-1 and TRBJ2-5; D not certain. Sequenced: CD8+ T cells from PBMCs. The clonotype comes from a human donor with multiple sclerosis. In nucleotides, the CDR3 is TGCAGTGCTGATAACCCGGACGGACCCGGGTGGGAGACCCAGTACTTC. Amino acid sequence: CSADNPDGPGWETQYF.